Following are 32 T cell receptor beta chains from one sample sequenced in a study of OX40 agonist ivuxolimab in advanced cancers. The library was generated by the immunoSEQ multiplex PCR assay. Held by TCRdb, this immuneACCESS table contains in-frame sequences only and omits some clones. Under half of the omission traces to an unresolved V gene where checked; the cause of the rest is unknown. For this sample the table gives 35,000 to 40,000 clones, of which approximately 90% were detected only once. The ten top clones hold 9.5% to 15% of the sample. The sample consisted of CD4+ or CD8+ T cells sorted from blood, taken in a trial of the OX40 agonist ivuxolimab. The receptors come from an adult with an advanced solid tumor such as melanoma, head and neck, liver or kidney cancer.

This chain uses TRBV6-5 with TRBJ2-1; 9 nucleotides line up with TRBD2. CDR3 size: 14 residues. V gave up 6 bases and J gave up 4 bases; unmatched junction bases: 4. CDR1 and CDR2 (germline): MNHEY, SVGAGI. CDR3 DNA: TGTGCCAGCAGCCGACTAGCGGCGTACAATGAGCAGTTCTTC. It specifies CASSRLAAYNEQFF.

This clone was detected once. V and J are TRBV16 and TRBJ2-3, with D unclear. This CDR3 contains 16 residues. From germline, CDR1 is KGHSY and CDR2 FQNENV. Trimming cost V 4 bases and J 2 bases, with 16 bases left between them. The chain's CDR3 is CASSPQLADYTDTQYF. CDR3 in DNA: TGTGCCAGCAGCCCCCAGTTGGCAGATTACACAGATACGCAGTATTTT.

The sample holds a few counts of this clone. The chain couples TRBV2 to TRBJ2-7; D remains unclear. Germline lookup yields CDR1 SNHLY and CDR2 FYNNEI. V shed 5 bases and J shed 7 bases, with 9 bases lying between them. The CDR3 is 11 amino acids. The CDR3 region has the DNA TGTGCCAGCAGTCGTGTGCGTGAGCAGTACTTC. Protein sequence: CASSRVREQYF.

The CDR3 DNA sequence: TGTGCCAGCAGTTTGGGAACGCAGGGCAATCAGCCCCAGCATTTT. Translating it yields CASSLGTQGNQPQHF. The rearrangement uses TRBV27 and TRBJ1-5; D remains unclear. Between the trimmed V and J ends, which lost 3 bases and 2 bases, there was a span of 11 bases. The CDR3 extends over 15 amino acids. CDR1 and CDR2 (germline): MNHEY, SMNVEV (reference sequence).

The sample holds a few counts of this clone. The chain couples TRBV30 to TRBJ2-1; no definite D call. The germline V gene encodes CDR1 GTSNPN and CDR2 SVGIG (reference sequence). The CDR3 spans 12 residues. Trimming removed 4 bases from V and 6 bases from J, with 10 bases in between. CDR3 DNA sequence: TGTGCCTGGAATTCGCCCCGCAATGAGCAGTTCTTC. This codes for CAWNSPRNEQFF.

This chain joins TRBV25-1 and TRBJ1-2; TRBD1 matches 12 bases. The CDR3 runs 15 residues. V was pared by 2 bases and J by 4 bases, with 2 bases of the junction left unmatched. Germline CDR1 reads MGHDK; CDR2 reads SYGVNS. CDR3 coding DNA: TGTGCCAGCAGTGAAGGGGACAGGGGGCTCTATGGCTACACCTTC. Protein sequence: CASSEGDRGLYGYTF.

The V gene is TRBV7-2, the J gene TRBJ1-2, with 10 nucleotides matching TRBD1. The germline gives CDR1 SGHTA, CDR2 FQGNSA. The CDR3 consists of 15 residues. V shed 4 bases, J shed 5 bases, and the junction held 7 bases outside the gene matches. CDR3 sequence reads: CASSSWTGGRYGYTF. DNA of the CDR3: TGTGCCAGCAGCTCTTGGACAGGGGGGAGGTATGGCTACACCTTC.

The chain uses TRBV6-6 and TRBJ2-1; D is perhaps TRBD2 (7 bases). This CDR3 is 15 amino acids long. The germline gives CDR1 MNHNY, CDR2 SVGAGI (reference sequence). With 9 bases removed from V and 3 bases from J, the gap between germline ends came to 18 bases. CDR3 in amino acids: CASSQLGGGYNEQFF. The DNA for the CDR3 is TGTGCCAGTAGCCAATTGGGAGGGGGCTACAATGAGCAGTTCTTC.

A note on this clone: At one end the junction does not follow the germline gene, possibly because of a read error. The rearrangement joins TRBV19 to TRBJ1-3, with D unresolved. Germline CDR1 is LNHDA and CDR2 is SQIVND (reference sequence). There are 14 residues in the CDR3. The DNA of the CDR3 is TGTGCCAGTAGTATAGACCGTTTTCGGGTCCCAATCGATTTT. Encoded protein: CASSIDRFRVPIDF.

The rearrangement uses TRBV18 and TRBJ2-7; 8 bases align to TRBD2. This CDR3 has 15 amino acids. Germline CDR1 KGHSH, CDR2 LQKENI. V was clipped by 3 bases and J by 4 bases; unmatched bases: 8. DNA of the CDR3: TGTGCCAGCTCACCTCCGGCGGGAGGCGTTTACGAGCAGTACTTC. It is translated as CASSPPAGGVYEQYF. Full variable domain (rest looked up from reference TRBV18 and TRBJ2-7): NAGVMQNPRHLVRRRGQEARLRCSPMKGHSHVYWYRQLPEEGLKFMVYLQKENIIDESGMPKERFSAEFPKEGPSILRIQQVVRGDSAAYFCASSPPAGGVYEQYFGPGTRLTVT.

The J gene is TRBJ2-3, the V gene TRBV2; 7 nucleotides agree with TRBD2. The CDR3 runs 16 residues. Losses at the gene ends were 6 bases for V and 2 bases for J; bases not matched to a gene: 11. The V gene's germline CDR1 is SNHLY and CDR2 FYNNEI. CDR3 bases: TGTGCCAGCAGGACCCATGGGCGGGAGTTCACAGATACGCAGTATTTT. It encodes CASRTHGREFTDTQYF.

The CDR3 nucleotides are TGTGCCAGCAGCTTTGGAGTTGCGGGGACTCCCTCCTACGAGCAGTACTTC. Its protein product is CASSFGVAGTPSYEQYF. The chain uses TRBV11-2 and TRBJ2-7; D is perhaps TRBD2 (6 bases). Trimming pared 3 bases from V and 0 bases from J, leaving 18 bases between. CDR1 SGHAT and CDR2 FQNNGV come from the germline V gene. This CDR3 is built from 17 residues.

CDR3 in amino acids: CASSYRGPDTQYF. Written as DNA, the CDR3 is TGTGCCAGCAGTTATCGGGGGCCGGATACGCAGTATTTT. The chain combines TRBV6-5 with TRBJ2-3, with D possibly being TRBD1 or TRBD2 (6 bases each). This CDR3 spans 13 amino acids. The ends were cut back, 3 bases at V and 6 bases at J, with 10 bases in the middle. CDR1 MNHEY and CDR2 SVGAGI come from the germline V gene.

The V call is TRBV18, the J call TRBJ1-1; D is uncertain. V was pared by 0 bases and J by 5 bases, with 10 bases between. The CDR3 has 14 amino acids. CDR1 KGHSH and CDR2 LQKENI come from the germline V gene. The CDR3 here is CASSPPRSLTEAFF. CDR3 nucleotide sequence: TGTGCCAGCTCACCACCTCGCTCCCTAACTGAAGCTTTCTTT.

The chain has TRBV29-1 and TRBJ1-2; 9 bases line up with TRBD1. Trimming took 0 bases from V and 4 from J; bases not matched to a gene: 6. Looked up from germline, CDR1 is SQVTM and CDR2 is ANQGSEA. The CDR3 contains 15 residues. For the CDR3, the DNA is TGCAGCGTTGAAGATCCGACAGGGGGTTCCTATGGCTACACCTTC. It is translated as CSVEDPTGGSYGYTF.

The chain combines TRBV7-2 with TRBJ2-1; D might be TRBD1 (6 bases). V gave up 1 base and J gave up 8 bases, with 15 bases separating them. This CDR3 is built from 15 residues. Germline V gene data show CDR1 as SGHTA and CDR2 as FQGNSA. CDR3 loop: CASSLGPGAVDEQFF. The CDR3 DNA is TGTGCCAGCAGCTTAGGACCAGGGGCAGTGGATGAGCAGTTCTTC. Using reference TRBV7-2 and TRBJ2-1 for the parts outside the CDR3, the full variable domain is GAGVSQSPSNKVTEKGKDVELRCDPISGHTALYWYRQSLGQGLEFLIYFQGNSAPDKSGLPSDRFSAERTGGSVSTLTIQRTQQEDSAVYLCASSLGPGAVDEQFFGPGTRLTVL.

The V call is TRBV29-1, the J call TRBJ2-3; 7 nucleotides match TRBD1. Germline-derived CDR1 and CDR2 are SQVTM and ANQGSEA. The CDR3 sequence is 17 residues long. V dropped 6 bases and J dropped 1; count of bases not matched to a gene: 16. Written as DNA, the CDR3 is TGCAGCGTCGCACGCAAAAACAGGGGCCGGGGCACAGATACGCAGTATTTT. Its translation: CSVARKNRGRGTDTQYF.

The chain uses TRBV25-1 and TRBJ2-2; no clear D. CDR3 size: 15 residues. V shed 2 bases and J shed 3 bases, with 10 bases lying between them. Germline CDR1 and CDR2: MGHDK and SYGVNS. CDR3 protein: CASSEGVVDTGELFF. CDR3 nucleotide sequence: TGTGCCAGCAGTGAAGGGGTGGTGGACACCGGGGAGCTGTTTTTT.

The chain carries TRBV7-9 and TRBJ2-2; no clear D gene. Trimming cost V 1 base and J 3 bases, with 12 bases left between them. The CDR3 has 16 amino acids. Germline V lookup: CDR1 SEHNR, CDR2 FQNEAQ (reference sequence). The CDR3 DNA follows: TGTGCCAGCAGCTTAGATACGGCGGCTCACACCGGGGAGCTGTTTTTT. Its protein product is CASSLDTAAHTGELFF.

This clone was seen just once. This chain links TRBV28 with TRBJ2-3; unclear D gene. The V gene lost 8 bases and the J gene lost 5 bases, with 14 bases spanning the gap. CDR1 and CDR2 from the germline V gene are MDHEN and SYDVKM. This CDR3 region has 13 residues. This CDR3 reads CASGRGILDTQYF. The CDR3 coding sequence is TGTGCCAGCGGCCGAGGTATTTTAGATACGCAGTATTTT. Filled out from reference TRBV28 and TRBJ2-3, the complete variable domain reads DVKVTQSSRYLVKRTGEKVFLECVQDMDHENMFWYRQDPGLGLRLIYFSYDVKMKEKGDIPEGYSVSREKKERFSLILESASTNQTSMYLCASGRGILDTQYFGPGTRLTVL.

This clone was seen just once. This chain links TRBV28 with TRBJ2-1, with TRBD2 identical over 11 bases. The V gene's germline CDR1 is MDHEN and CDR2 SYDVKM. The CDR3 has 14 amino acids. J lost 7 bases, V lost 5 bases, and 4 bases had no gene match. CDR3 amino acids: CASSPTSGRNEQFF. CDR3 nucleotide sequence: TGTGCCAGCAGTCCTACTAGCGGGAGAAATGAGCAGTTCTTC.

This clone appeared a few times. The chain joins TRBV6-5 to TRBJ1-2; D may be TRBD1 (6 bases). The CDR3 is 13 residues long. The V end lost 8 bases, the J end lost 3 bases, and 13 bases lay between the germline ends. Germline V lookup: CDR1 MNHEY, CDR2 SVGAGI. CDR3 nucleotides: TGTGCCAGCTCTTCAGGGGAATACTATGGCTACACCTTC. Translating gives CASSSGEYYGYTF.

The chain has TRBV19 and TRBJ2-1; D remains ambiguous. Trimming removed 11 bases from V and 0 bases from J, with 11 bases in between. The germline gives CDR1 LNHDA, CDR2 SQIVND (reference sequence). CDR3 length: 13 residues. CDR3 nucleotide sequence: TGTGCCTCCAGAGCTAGCTCCTACAATGAGCAGTTCTTC. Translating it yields CASRASSYNEQFF.

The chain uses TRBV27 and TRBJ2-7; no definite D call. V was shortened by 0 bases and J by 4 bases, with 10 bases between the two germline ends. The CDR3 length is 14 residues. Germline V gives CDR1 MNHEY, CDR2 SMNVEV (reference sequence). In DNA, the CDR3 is TGTGCCAGCAGTTTATCATCCGGGCCGTACGAGCAGTACTTC. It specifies CASSLSSGPYEQYF.

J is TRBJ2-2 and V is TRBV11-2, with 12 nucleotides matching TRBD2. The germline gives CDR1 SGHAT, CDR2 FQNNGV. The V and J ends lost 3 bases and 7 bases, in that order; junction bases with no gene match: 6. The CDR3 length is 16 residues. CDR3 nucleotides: TGTGCCAGCAGCTTCCTAGCGGGGGGGCCTGACGGGGAGCTGTTTTTT. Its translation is CASSFLAGGPDGELFF.

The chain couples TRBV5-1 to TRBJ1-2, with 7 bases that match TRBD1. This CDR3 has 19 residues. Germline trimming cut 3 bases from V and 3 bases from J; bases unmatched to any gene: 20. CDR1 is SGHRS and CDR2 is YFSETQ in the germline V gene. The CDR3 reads CASSSTGHPLRDADYGYTF. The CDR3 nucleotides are TGCGCCAGCAGCTCGACAGGGCATCCTCTCCGGGACGCGGACTATGGCTACACCTTC.

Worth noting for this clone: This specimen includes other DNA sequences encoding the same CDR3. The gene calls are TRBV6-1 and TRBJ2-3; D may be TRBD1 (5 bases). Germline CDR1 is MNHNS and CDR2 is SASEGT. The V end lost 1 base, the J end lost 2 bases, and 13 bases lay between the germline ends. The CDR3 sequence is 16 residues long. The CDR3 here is CASSEVGLHNTDTQYF. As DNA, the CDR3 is TGTGCCAGCAGTGAAGTGGGGCTCCATAACACAGATACGCAGTATTTT.

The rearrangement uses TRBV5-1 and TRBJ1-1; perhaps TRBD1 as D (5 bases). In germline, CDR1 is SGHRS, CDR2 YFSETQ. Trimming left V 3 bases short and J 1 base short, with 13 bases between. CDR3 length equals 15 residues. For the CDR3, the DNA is TGCGCCAGCAGCTGGGGACGGCAGTCGAACACTGAAGCTTTCTTT. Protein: CASSWGRQSNTEAFF. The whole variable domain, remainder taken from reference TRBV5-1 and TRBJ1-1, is KAGVTQTPRYLIKTRGQQVTLSCSPISGHRSVSWYQQTPGQGLQFLFEYFSETQRNKGNFPGRFSGRQFSNSRSEMNVSTLELGDSALYLCASSWGRQSNTEAFFGQGTRLTVV.

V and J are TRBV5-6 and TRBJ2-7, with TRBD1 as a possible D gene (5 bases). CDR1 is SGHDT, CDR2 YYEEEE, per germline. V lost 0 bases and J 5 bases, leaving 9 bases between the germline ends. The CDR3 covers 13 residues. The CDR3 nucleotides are TGTGCCAGCAGCTTGGTACAGGCAGACGAGCAGTACTTC. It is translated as CASSLVQADEQYF.

CDR3 region: CACLGQDLTGELFF. DNA for the CDR3: TGTGCCTGCCTTGGACAGGACCTAACCGGGGAGCTGTTTTTT. V is TRBV30 and J is TRBJ2-2, with 7 bases lining up with TRBD1. Unmatched junction bases numbered 9, after V lost 6 bases and J lost 5 bases. This CDR3 region has 14 residues. CDR1 is GTSNPN, CDR2 SVGIG, per germline (reference sequence).

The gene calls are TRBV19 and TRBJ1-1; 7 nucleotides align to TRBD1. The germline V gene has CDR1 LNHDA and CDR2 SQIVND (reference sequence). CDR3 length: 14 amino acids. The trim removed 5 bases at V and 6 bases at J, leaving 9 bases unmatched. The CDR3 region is CASSPYPGGPEAFF. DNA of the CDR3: TGTGCCAGTAGTCCCTATCCAGGGGGGCCTGAAGCTTTCTTT.

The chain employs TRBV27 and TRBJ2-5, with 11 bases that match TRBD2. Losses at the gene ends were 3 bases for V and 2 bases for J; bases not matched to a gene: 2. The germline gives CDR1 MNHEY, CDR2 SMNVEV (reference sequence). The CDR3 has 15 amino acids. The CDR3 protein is CASSFTSGRQETQYF. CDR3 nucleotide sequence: TGTGCCAGCAGTTTCACTAGCGGGAGACAAGAGACCCAGTACTTC.